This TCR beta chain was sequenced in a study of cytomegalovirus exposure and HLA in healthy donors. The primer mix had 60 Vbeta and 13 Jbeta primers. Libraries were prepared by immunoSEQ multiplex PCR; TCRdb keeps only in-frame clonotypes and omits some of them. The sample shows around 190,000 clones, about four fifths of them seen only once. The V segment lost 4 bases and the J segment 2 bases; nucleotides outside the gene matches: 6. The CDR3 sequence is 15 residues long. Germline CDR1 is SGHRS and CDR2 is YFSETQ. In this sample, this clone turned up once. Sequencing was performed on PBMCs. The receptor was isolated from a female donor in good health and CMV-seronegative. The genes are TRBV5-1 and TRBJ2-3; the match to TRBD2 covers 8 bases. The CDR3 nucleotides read TGCGCCAGCAGCGGGCGGGGGGCAGACACAGATACGCAGTATTTT. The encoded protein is CASSGRGADTDTQYF.